The 3 T cell receptor beta chains reported below all come from one sample, sequenced in a study of blood T cell repertoires in COVID-19. The protocol was immunoSEQ multiplex PCR, while the TCRdb copy is restricted to in-frame clones and leaves out a portion. In the table there are 230,000 or so clones, about 85% of which are singletons. Sequenced input: PBMCs or T cells enriched from blood (not recorded which). The receptor set was obtained from a woman in her fifties or sixties who had been exposed to COVID-19.

This clone was seen just once. Within the sample, other DNA sequences also encode this same CDR3. The rearrangement uses TRBV7-9 and TRBJ1-1; 7 bases agree with TRBD1. The CDR3 totals 15 residues. V dropped 4 bases and J dropped 0; count of bases not matched to a gene: 5. Looked up from germline, CDR1 is SEHNR and CDR2 is FQNEAQ (reference sequence). DNA for the CDR3: TGTGCCAGCAGCTCCTGGACAGGAGTGAACACTGAAGCTTTCTTT. Protein product: CASSSWTGVNTEAFF.

This chain links TRBV10-2 with TRBJ2-3; D ambiguous. The V and J ends lost 7 bases and 6 bases respectively, with 8 bases between them. The germline CDR1 and CDR2 sequences are WSHSY and SAAADI. CDR3 length: 11 amino acids. The CDR3 here is CASTDGDTQYF. The CDR3, as DNA: TGCGCCAGCACCGACGGGGATACGCAGTATTTT.

V gene TRBV12-3 or TRBV12-4 combines with J gene TRBJ2-1; no definite D call. The CDR3 contains 11 residues. V lost 4 bases, J lost 7 bases, and 5 bases lay in between. CDR3: CASSSQNEQFF. CDR3 nucleotide sequence: TGTGCCAGCAGTTCCCAAAATGAGCAGTTCTTC.